These 10 T cell receptor beta chains share one sample of origin, sequenced in a study of blood T cell repertoires in COVID-19. Clones were read by immunoSEQ multiplex PCR, and TCRdb kept only the in-frame ones, dropping some. Among about 160,000 clones listed, around nine tenths were seen once. The sequenced sample was peripheral blood. These receptors originate from a woman between 65 and 79 years old with COVID-19, enrolled during active disease.

This chain joins TRBV24-1 and TRBJ2-6, with 9 bases identical to TRBD2. The V gene end was trimmed by 4 bases and the J gene end by 14 bases; junction bases not matched to a gene: 11. Germline-derived CDR1 and CDR2 are KGHDR and SFDVKD. CDR3 length: 15 amino acids. The CDR3 loop is CATSEAAGGPAILTF. CDR3 nucleotide sequence: TGTGCCACCAGTGAGGCCGCGGGGGGGCCGGCGATCCTGACTTTC.

J is TRBJ1-1 and V is TRBV10-3; D is unclear. This CDR3 region has 11 residues. Trimming took off 8 bases at V and 3 bases at J, with 7 bases between the two ends. The germline CDR1 and CDR2 sequences are ENHRY and SYGVKD. DNA of the CDR3: TGTGCCATCCGTCGGGACACTGAAGCTTTCTTT. It codes for CAIRRDTEAFF.

CDR3 bases: TGCAGTGCTAGCAACCAGGTTACCATATATTTT. Amino acid sequence: CSASNQVTIYF. The rearrangement links TRBV20-1 to TRBJ1-3; D not certain. CDR1 is DFQATT and CDR2 is SNEGSKA in the germline V gene (reference sequence). Trimming cost V 3 bases and J 10 bases, with 10 bases left between them. The CDR3 spans 11 residues.

This chain uses TRBV2 with TRBJ1-1; D is unclear. CDR1 and CDR2 (germline): SNHLY, FYNNEI. V was clipped by 1 base and J by 8 bases, with 8 bases between them. The CDR3 consists of 12 residues. Here the CDR3 reads CASSEELWEAFF. In DNA, the CDR3 is TGTGCCAGCAGTGAAGAGCTTTGGGAAGCTTTCTTT.

This chain connects TRBV3-1 (or the pseudogene TRBV3-2) to TRBJ2-5, with unresolved D. V was trimmed by 1 base and J by 4 bases, leaving 7 bases between them. The length of the CDR3 is 13 residues. CDR1 is LGHDT and CDR2 is YNNKEL in the germline V gene (reference sequence). The CDR3 spells CASSQVSVETQYF. The CDR3 DNA is TGTGCCAGCAGCCAAGTCTCTGTAGAGACCCAGTACTTC.

In this sample, this clone turned up a few times. This chain uses TRBV24-1 with TRBJ1-2; possible D gene TRBD1, 5 bases. CDR1 is KGHDR, CDR2 SFDVKD, per germline. The V end lost 2 bases, the J end lost 8 bases, and 17 bases lay between the germline ends. This CDR3 comprises 15 residues. DNA of the CDR3: TGTGCCACCAGTGATTCGGGACTCAATTCGGGGGGCTACACCTTC. Translating gives CATSDSGLNSGGYTF.

The genes are TRBV28 and TRBJ1-1; D may be TRBD1 (6 bases). The CDR3 is 13 amino acids. V lost 2 bases and J 7 bases, leaving 11 bases between the germline ends. In germline, CDR1 is MDHEN, CDR2 SYDVKM. CDR3 sequence (DNA): TGTGCCAGCAGTTTAAATGGACAGAGTGAAGCTTTCTTT. Amino acid sequence: CASSLNGQSEAFF.

The genes are TRBV7-8 and TRBJ2-6, with 9 bases fitting TRBD1. CDR3 length equals 15 residues. CDR1 is SGHVS, CDR2 FQNEAQ, per germline. V lost 5 bases to trimming and J lost 3 bases; unmatched junction nucleotides: 2. The CDR3 region is CASSRTGDGANVLTF. The DNA of the CDR3 is TGTGCCAGCAGCCGGACAGGGGATGGGGCCAACGTCCTGACTTTC.

This chain connects TRBV5-6 to TRBJ2-1; 9 bases are shared with TRBD2. CDR1 and CDR2 (germline): SGHDT, YYEEEE. With V trimmed by 4 bases and J by 3 bases, 11 bases remained unmatched. The CDR3 covers 17 residues. CDR3 sequence reads: CASSPGGGLAFYNEQFF. The DNA for the CDR3 is TGTGCCAGCAGCCCTGGAGGGGGACTAGCTTTCTACAATGAGCAGTTCTTC.

This clone was seen only once. The chain couples TRBV3-1 (or the pseudogene TRBV3-2) to TRBJ2-7; 9 positions match TRBD1. The CDR3 runs to 16 residues. J was trimmed by 1 base and V by 4 bases; bases with no gene match: 8. Germline V gives CDR1 LGHDT, CDR2 YNNKEL (reference sequence). The CDR3 DNA reads TGTGCCAGCAGCCTTATTCCGGGACAGGGATCCTACGAGCAGTACTTC. Protein sequence: CASSLIPGQGSYEQYF.